The rows below give T cell receptor beta chains drawn from one sample of a study of blood T cells in healthy people across ages. TCRdb reprocessed the 5' RACE reads with MiXCR, giving one entry per CDR3 protein. Here the sample spans some 1.5 million distinct CDR3 sequences, roughly 27% being singletons. Sequenced: blood. These receptors all come from a woman in her 30s in good health. CDR3s include the opening cysteine and the closing phenylalanine or tryptophan. The D gene is left open where the match is weak. Clone size is shown for a subset of rows, as once, few, many or a class of expanded clone.

clone_size: many; d_call: NA; v_call: TRBV9; j_call: TRBJ2-1; cdr3_aa: CASSVVGDEQFF; cdr3_nt: TGTGCCAGCAGCGTAGTAGGAGATGAGCAGTTCTTC
clone_size: few; d_call: TRBD2; v_call: TRBV5-6; j_call: TRBJ2-1; cdr3_aa: CASSPELAAVGEQFF; cdr3_nt: TGTGCCAGCAGCCCGGAACTAGCGGCAGTGGGTGAGCAGTTCTTC
clone_size: NA; d_call: TRBD1; v_call: TRBV13; j_call: TRBJ1-5; cdr3_aa: CASSSDRGPQHF; cdr3_nt: TGTGCCAGCAGCTCGGACAGGGGACCCCAGCATTTT
clone_size: few; d_call: NA; v_call: TRBV5-1; j_call: TRBJ1-6; cdr3_aa: CASSLAREGSPLHF; cdr3_nt: TGCGCCAGCAGCTTGGCCAGGGAAGGATCACCCCTCCACTTT
clone_size: NA; d_call: NA; v_call: TRBV7-2; j_call: TRBJ2-5; cdr3_aa: CASSLSLALETQYF; cdr3_nt: TGTGCCAGCAGCTTAAGTCTAGCCTTAGAGACCCAGTACTTC
clone_size: NA; d_call: NA; v_call: TRBV6-1; j_call: TRBJ1-1; cdr3_aa: CASSVVHRQGGGTEAFF; cdr3_nt: TGTGCCAGCAGTGTAGTCCATCGCCAAGGGGGGGGAACTGAAGCTTTCTTT
clone_size: NA; d_call: TRBD1; v_call: TRBV7-7; j_call: TRBJ2-1; cdr3_aa: CASSIQSGQGYGEQFF; cdr3_nt: TGTGCCAGCTCCATTCAGTCCGGACAGGGATACGGTGAGCAGTTCTTC
clone_size: few; d_call: TRBD1; v_call: TRBV29-1; j_call: TRBJ1-5; cdr3_aa: CSVGLAGGGRPQHF; cdr3_nt: TGCAGCGTTGGGCTGGCAGGGGGTGGACGGCCCCAGCATTTT
clone_size: NA; d_call: NA; v_call: TRBV25-1; j_call: TRBJ2-5; cdr3_aa: CASSEPAGGIEAQYF; cdr3_nt: TGTGCCAGCAGTGAACCGGCAGGAGGAATCGAGGCCCAGTACTTC
clone_size: NA; d_call: TRBD1; v_call: TRBV6-5; j_call: TRBJ1-2; cdr3_aa: CASSGHRGGYTF; cdr3_nt: TGTGCCAGCAGTGGGCACAGGGGAGGCTACACCTTC
clone_size: NA; d_call: TRBD1; v_call: TRBV2; j_call: TRBJ2-1; cdr3_aa: CASSPNRGPDEQFF; cdr3_nt: TGTGCCAGCAGTCCTAACAGGGGTCCCGATGAGCAGTTCTTC
clone_size: NA; d_call: NA; v_call: TRBV5-4; j_call: TRBJ2-7; cdr3_aa: CASSSPSDGTYEQYF; cdr3_nt: TGTGCCAGCAGCTCGCCTTCTGACGGAACCTACGAGCAGTACTTC
clone_size: NA; d_call: NA; v_call: TRBV5-1; j_call: TRBJ2-1; cdr3_aa: CASSRDPQGDNEQFF; cdr3_nt: TGCGCCAGCAGTAGGGACCCACAAGGGGACAATGAGCAGTTCTTC
clone_size: once; d_call: TRBD1; v_call: TRBV5-5; j_call: TRBJ2-7; cdr3_aa: CVSSQTGSEQYF; cdr3_nt: TGTGTCAGCAGCCAGACAGGGTCCGAGCAGTACTTC
clone_size: few; d_call: TRBD1; v_call: TRBV5-1; j_call: TRBJ2-1; cdr3_aa: CASGITGGQEQFF; cdr3_nt: TGCGCCAGCGGAATCACAGGGGGCCAGGAGCAGTTCTTC
clone_size: few; d_call: NA; v_call: TRBV20-1; j_call: TRBJ2-5; cdr3_aa: CSASLGASPNEQYF; cdr3_nt: TGCAGTGCTAGTTTGGGGGCCTCCCCCAATGAGCAGTACTTC
clone_size: few; d_call: TRBD1; v_call: TRBV7-9; j_call: TRBJ1-2; cdr3_aa: CASSPGAGQGSNGYTF; cdr3_nt: TGTGCCAGCAGCCCGGGGGCCGGACAGGGGAGCAATGGCTACACCTTC
clone_size: NA; d_call: TRBD2; v_call: TRBV20-1; j_call: TRBJ2-5; cdr3_aa: CSARSTSGSQETQYF; cdr3_nt: TGCAGTGCTAGATCGACTAGCGGGAGCCAAGAGACCCAGTACTTC
clone_size: few; d_call: TRBD2; v_call: TRBV2; j_call: TRBJ2-5; cdr3_aa: CASSDPRTSGSETQYF; cdr3_nt: TGTGCCAGCAGCGACCCCCGGACTAGCGGGAGCGAGACCCAGTACTTC
clone_size: few; d_call: NA; v_call: TRBV18; j_call: TRBJ2-1; cdr3_aa: CASSPWTIRRDNEQFF; cdr3_nt: TGTGCCAGCTCACCATGGACTATACGGCGGGACAATGAGCAGTTCTTC
clone_size: NA; d_call: NA; v_call: TRBV28; j_call: TRBJ1-1; cdr3_aa: CASSLYDRPWSTEAFF; cdr3_nt: TGTGCCAGCAGTTTATACGACAGGCCCTGGAGCACTGAAGCTTTCTTT
clone_size: NA; d_call: TRBD1; v_call: TRBV18; j_call: TRBJ1-2; cdr3_aa: CASSKTGDNYGYTF; cdr3_nt: TGTGCCAGCTCGAAGACAGGGGATAACTATGGCTACACCTTC
clone_size: few; d_call: NA; v_call: TRBV6-1; j_call: TRBJ1-6; cdr3_aa: CASSTQGILNSPLHF; cdr3_nt: TGTGCCAGCAGTACCCAGGGGATCTTGAATTCACCCCTCCACTTT
clone_size: many; d_call: TRBD2; v_call: TRBV12-3/TRBV12-4; j_call: TRBJ2-5; cdr3_aa: CASSSGTSRKETQYF; cdr3_nt: TGTGCCAGCAGTTCCGGGACTAGCAGAAAAGAGACCCAGTACTTC
clone_size: NA; d_call: NA; v_call: TRBV3-1; j_call: TRBJ1-2; cdr3_aa: CASSHTELYGYTF; cdr3_nt: TGTGCCAGCAGCCACACAGAACTCTATGGCTACACCTTC
clone_size: many; d_call: NA; v_call: TRBV19; j_call: TRBJ2-7; cdr3_aa: CASSVGILSPYEQYF; cdr3_nt: TGTGCCAGTAGTGTAGGGATCCTTTCCCCCTACGAGCAGTACTTC
clone_size: few; d_call: NA; v_call: TRBV5-1; j_call: TRBJ2-1; cdr3_aa: CASSLHGAYNEQFF; cdr3_nt: TGCGCCAGCAGCTTGCATGGAGCCTACAATGAGCAGTTCTTC
clone_size: few; d_call: TRBD2; v_call: TRBV6-2/TRBV6-3; j_call: TRBJ2-5; cdr3_aa: CASSYGATRAGLVQETQYF; cdr3_nt: TGTGCCAGCAGTTACGGGGCGACCCGAGCGGGACTAGTGCAAGAGACCCAGTACTTC
clone_size: NA; d_call: TRBD1; v_call: TRBV30; j_call: TRBJ2-7; cdr3_aa: CAWSETDRASYEQYF; cdr3_nt: TGTGCCTGGAGCGAAACGGACAGGGCGTCCTACGAGCAGTACTTC
clone_size: NA; d_call: NA; v_call: TRBV4-3; j_call: TRBJ2-1; cdr3_aa: CASSQGTAPKNEQFF; cdr3_nt: TGCGCCAGCAGCCAAGGCACCGCCCCAAAGAATGAGCAGTTCTTC
clone_size: NA; d_call: NA; v_call: TRBV12-3/TRBV12-4; j_call: TRBJ2-3; cdr3_aa: CASSIRGADMQYF; cdr3_nt: TGTGCCAGCAGTATCAGGGGGGCGGATATGCAGTATTTT
clone_size: many; d_call: TRBD2; v_call: TRBV5-1; j_call: TRBJ2-7; cdr3_aa: CAISGGEGPYEQYF; cdr3_nt: TGCGCCATCAGCGGGGGCGAGGGCCCCTACGAGCAGTACTTC
clone_size: few; d_call: NA; v_call: TRBV11-2; j_call: TRBJ2-2; cdr3_aa: CASSSQGSTGELFF; cdr3_nt: TGTGCCAGCAGTTCACAGGGATCCACCGGGGAGCTGTTTTTT
clone_size: many; d_call: TRBD1; v_call: TRBV6-5; j_call: TRBJ1-2; cdr3_aa: CASKGQGVDGYTF; cdr3_nt: TGTGCCAGCAAGGGACAGGGGGTGGACGGCTACACCTTC
clone_size: NA; d_call: TRBD1; v_call: TRBV6-5; j_call: TRBJ1-2; cdr3_aa: CASSYSRGTGGNSATF; cdr3_nt: TGTGCCAGCAGTTACTCCCGAGGGACAGGGGGTAATTCGGCCACCTTC
clone_size: NA; d_call: NA; v_call: TRBV6-5; j_call: TRBJ2-7; cdr3_aa: CTSFSGTPSYEQYF; cdr3_nt: TGTACCAGCTTCTCCGGGACACCCTCCTACGAGCAGTACTTC
clone_size: NA; d_call: TRBD1; v_call: TRBV6-2/TRBV6-3; j_call: TRBJ1-2; cdr3_aa: CASSSLDRGGGYTF; cdr3_nt: TGTGCCAGCAGTTCCTTGGACAGGGGCGGCGGCTACACCTTC
clone_size: few; d_call: NA; v_call: TRBV9; j_call: TRBJ2-3; cdr3_aa: CASSVGWVDTQYF; cdr3_nt: TGTGCCAGCAGCGTAGGGTGGGTAGATACGCAGTATTTT
clone_size: NA; d_call: NA; v_call: TRBV10-3; j_call: TRBJ1-5; cdr3_aa: CAIRGGLDQPQHF; cdr3_nt: TGTGCCATCAGGGGGGGACTGGATCAGCCCCAGCATTTT
clone_size: NA; d_call: NA; v_call: TRBV12-3/TRBV12-4; j_call: TRBJ1-2; cdr3_aa: CASTESGRGFGYTF; cdr3_nt: TGTGCCAGCACCGAGAGTGGCAGGGGCTTTGGCTACACCTTC
clone_size: NA; d_call: NA; v_call: TRBV20-1; j_call: TRBJ1-4; cdr3_aa: CSAPRGANEKLFF; cdr3_nt: TGCAGTGCCCCGAGAGGGGCTAATGAAAAACTGTTTTTT
clone_size: few; d_call: TRBD1; v_call: TRBV28; j_call: TRBJ2-3; cdr3_aa: CASSLSGGIGTDTQYF; cdr3_nt: TGTGCCAGCAGTTTATCAGGGGGCATTGGCACAGATACGCAGTATTTT
clone_size: NA; d_call: NA; v_call: TRBV20-1; j_call: TRBJ2-2; cdr3_aa: CSAHLPSGNTGELFF; cdr3_nt: TGCAGTGCTCACCTTCCGAGCGGGAACACCGGGGAGCTGTTTTTT
clone_size: few; d_call: NA; v_call: TRBV3-1; j_call: TRBJ2-2; cdr3_aa: CASSQDGTGELFF; cdr3_nt: TGTGCCAGCAGCCAAGATGGGACCGGGGAGCTGTTTTTT
clone_size: NA; d_call: NA; v_call: TRBV12-3/TRBV12-4; j_call: TRBJ1-5; cdr3_aa: CASSSLTGSNQPQHF; cdr3_nt: TGTGCCAGCAGTTCCTTAACGGGGAGCAATCAGCCCCAGCATTTT
clone_size: few; d_call: TRBD1; v_call: TRBV12-3/TRBV12-4; j_call: TRBJ1-2; cdr3_aa: CASSVGGQGHYGYTF; cdr3_nt: TGTGCCAGCAGTGTAGGAGGACAGGGTCACTATGGCTACACCTTC
clone_size: NA; d_call: TRBD1; v_call: TRBV30; j_call: TRBJ2-3; cdr3_aa: CAWGTGRGDTQYF; cdr3_nt: TGTGCCTGGGGGACAGGTCGGGGGGATACGCAGTATTTT
clone_size: many; d_call: NA; v_call: TRBV5-1; j_call: TRBJ2-1; cdr3_aa: CASSLEYRINEQFF; cdr3_nt: TGCGCCAGCAGCTTGGAGTACAGGATCAATGAGCAGTTCTTC
clone_size: many; d_call: TRBD1; v_call: TRBV7-9; j_call: TRBJ2-5; cdr3_aa: CASSLAGQGGETQYF; cdr3_nt: TGTGCCAGCAGCTTAGCCGGACAGGGTGGAGAGACCCAGTACTTC
clone_size: many; d_call: TRBD2; v_call: TRBV5-1; j_call: TRBJ2-1; cdr3_aa: CASSHPSGGTYNEQFF; cdr3_nt: TGCGCCAGCAGCCACCCTAGCGGGGGGACATACAATGAGCAGTTCTTC
clone_size: few; d_call: TRBD1; v_call: TRBV30; j_call: TRBJ1-2; cdr3_aa: CAWRLTGEWDGYTF; cdr3_nt: TGTGCCTGGAGGCTAACAGGGGAATGGGATGGCTACACCTTC
clone_size: NA; d_call: NA; v_call: TRBV5-5; j_call: TRBJ2-1; cdr3_aa: CASSTTGTPTRNEQFF; cdr3_nt: TGTGCCAGCAGCACTACCGGGACACCTACCAGGAATGAGCAGTTCTTC
clone_size: NA; d_call: NA; v_call: TRBV25-1; j_call: TRBJ2-3; cdr3_aa: CASSGSVTDTQYF; cdr3_nt: TGTGCCAGCAGTGGGTCCGTCACAGATACGCAGTATTTT
clone_size: few; d_call: NA; v_call: TRBV24-1; j_call: TRBJ2-1; cdr3_aa: CATEGNHNEQFF; cdr3_nt: TGTGCCACCGAGGGAAACCACAATGAGCAGTTCTTC
clone_size: few; d_call: TRBD2; v_call: TRBV18; j_call: TRBJ2-5; cdr3_aa: CASSPPRLALQETQYF; cdr3_nt: TGTGCCAGCTCACCCCCGAGACTAGCGTTGCAAGAGACCCAGTACTTC
clone_size: few; d_call: NA; v_call: TRBV27; j_call: TRBJ2-5; cdr3_aa: CASAKAETQYF; cdr3_nt: TGTGCCAGCGCTAAGGCGGAGACCCAGTACTTC
clone_size: NA; d_call: NA; v_call: TRBV20-1; j_call: TRBJ2-5; cdr3_aa: CSAYLGVGTQYF; cdr3_nt: TGCAGTGCCTACTTGGGGGTGGGGACCCAGTACTTC
clone_size: few; d_call: TRBD2; v_call: TRBV7-3; j_call: TRBJ2-3; cdr3_aa: CASSKTSASTDTQYF; cdr3_nt: TGTGCCAGCAGCAAGACTAGCGCTAGCACAGATACGCAGTATTTT
clone_size: NA; d_call: NA; v_call: TRBV10-3; j_call: TRBJ1-5; cdr3_aa: CAVRGQGNQPQHF; cdr3_nt: TGTGCCGTAAGAGGGCAGGGGAATCAGCCCCAGCATTTT